One and the same sample provided the 9 T cell receptor beta chains below, sequenced in a study of neurological immune-mediated disorders. Stated time point: longitudinal time-point 2. From the 5' RACE reads, TCRdb called clonotypes with MiXCR, one entry per CDR3 protein. The table includes approximately 31,000 distinct CDR3 sequences, around an eighth detected once. Sample: PBMCs. These receptors all come from a woman between 40 and 55 years old in good health.

V is TRBV6-5 and J is TRBJ2-1; 9 bases are a match to TRBD2. Looked up from germline, CDR1 is MNHEY and CDR2 is SVGAGI. After removal of 2 bases from V and 6 bases from J, the junction contained 8 bases not matched to a gene. The CDR3 has 16 residues. The CDR3 DNA sequence: TGTGCCAGCAGTTACCAGATTAGCGGGGGCATCAATGAGCAGTTCTTC. This sequence encodes CASSYQISGGINEQFF.

This clonotype ranks as medium-sized. The chain has TRBV5-5 and TRBJ2-2; 7 bases align to TRBD1. This CDR3 is built from 15 residues. CDR1 is SGHKS, CDR2 YYEKEE, per germline (reference sequence). Trimming took 2 bases from V and 5 from J; bases not matched to a gene: 6. CDR3: CASSFGTAGTGELFF. CDR3 DNA: TGTGCCAGCAGCTTCGGGACAGCTGGAACCGGGGAGCTGTTTTTT.

This clonotype was observed many times. V is TRBV5-1 and J is TRBJ2-5, with D perhaps matching TRBD1 (6 bases). CDR1 is SGHRS and CDR2 is YFSETQ in the germline V gene. This CDR3 has 13 residues. V lost 4 bases and J lost 5, with 12 bases in between. The CDR3 region has the DNA TGCGCCAGCAGCCAGGGGTCCCGGGAGACCCAGTACTTC. Translating it yields CASSQGSRETQYF.

The sample holds many counts of this clonotype. The chain has TRBV10-2 and TRBJ2-3; D is unresolved. With 6 bases removed from V and 1 base from J, the gap between germline ends came to 11 bases. This CDR3 is 14 amino acids long. Looked up from germline, CDR1 is WSHSY and CDR2 is SAAADI. For the CDR3, the DNA is TGCGCCAGCAGAGAACAGAGCGGCACAGATACGCAGTATTTT. This encodes CASREQSGTDTQYF.

A few counts support this clonotype. The rearrangement joins TRBV30 to TRBJ2-1, with a weak D call TRBD2 (6 bases). Deletions cut 4 bases from V and 5 bases from J, with 18 bases between. This CDR3 region has 15 residues. The germline V gene encodes CDR1 GTSNPN and CDR2 SVGIG (reference sequence). The CDR3 here is CAWKKRLRRDNEQFF. The CDR3 nucleotides read TGTGCCTGGAAAAAGAGGCTACGGAGGGACAATGAGCAGTTCTTC. The full variable domain, with the rest looked up from reference TRBV30 and TRBJ2-1, is SQTIHQWPATLVQPVGSPLSLECTVEGTSNPNLYWYRQAAGRGLQLLFYSVGIGQISSEVPQNLSASRPQDRQFILSSKKLLLSDSGFYLCAWKKRLRRDNEQFFGPGTRLTVL.

In its sample, this clonotype was seen many times. The V and J genes are TRBV9 and TRBJ2-1; TRBD2 agrees at 11 bases. V shed 2 bases and J 5 bases; nucleotides not matched to a gene: 6. CDR3 length equals 16 residues. Germline V gives CDR1 SGDLS, CDR2 YYNGEE. The CDR3 spells CASSVALSGRDNEQFF. CDR3 DNA: TGTGCCAGCAGCGTTGCCCTTAGCGGGAGGGACAATGAGCAGTTCTTC.

V and J are TRBV6-2 or TRBV6-3 and TRBJ2-6; D unclear. The length of the CDR3 is 13 residues. The V end was cut by 11 bases, the J end by 3 bases, with 11 bases between. Germline V lookup: CDR1 MNHEY, CDR2 SVGEGT. CDR3 in amino acids: CALRTSGANVLTF. In DNA, the CDR3 is TGTGCCCTTAGGACGAGTGGGGCCAACGTCCTGACTTTC.

Ten or more counts support this clonotype. The V gene is TRBV4-2, the J gene TRBJ1-5; perhaps TRBD1 as D (5 bases). Trimming shortened V by 0 bases and J by 3 bases, and 6 bases separated the two germline ends. Germline CDR1 LGHNA, CDR2 YNFKEQ. The CDR3 is 14 amino acids. The chain's CDR3 is CASSQEGVNQPQHF. The CDR3 DNA reads TGTGCCAGCAGCCAAGAAGGGGTCAATCAGCCCCAGCATTTT.

In this sample, this clonotype turned up a few times. The genes are TRBV4-3 and TRBJ2-7; 7 nucleotides line up with TRBD1. The V and J ends lost 1 base and 1 base, in that order; junction bases with no gene match: 13. Germline V gene sequence: CDR1 LGHNA, CDR2 YSLEER. This CDR3 is 18 amino acids long. In DNA form, the CDR3 reads TGCGCCAGCAGCCAAGCGGGACCTGGGGACAGCCCTTCCTACGAGCAGTACTTC. It yields the protein CASSQAGPGDSPSYEQYF.